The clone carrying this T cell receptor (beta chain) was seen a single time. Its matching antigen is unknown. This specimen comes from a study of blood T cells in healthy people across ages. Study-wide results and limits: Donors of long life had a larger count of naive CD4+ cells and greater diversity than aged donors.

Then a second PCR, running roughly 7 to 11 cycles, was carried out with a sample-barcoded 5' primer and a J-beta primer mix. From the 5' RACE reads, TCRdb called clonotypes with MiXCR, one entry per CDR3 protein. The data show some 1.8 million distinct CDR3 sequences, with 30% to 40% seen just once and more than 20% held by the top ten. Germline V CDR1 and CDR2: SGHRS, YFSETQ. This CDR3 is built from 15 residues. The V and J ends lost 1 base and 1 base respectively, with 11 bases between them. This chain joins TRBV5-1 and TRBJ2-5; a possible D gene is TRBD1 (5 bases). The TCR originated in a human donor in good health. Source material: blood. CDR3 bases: TGCGCCAGCAGCTTGCAAGCAGGGTCCCAAGAGACCCAGTACTTC. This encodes CASSLQAGSQETQYF.